Listed below are T cell receptor beta chains from one sample, sequenced in a study of early T cells in non-severe SARS-CoV-2 infection. Using its own MiXCR run on the 5' RACE reads, TCRdb lists one record per CDR3 protein. The data contain 25,000 to 30,000 distinct CDR3 sequences, 5% to 7% of them singletons. The sample was whole blood. Source of these receptors: an adult who was a healthcare worker with PCR-confirmed SARS-CoV-2 infection or an uninfected control (not recorded which). The CDR3 runs from the conserved cysteine through the conserved F or W. The order of the fields is V gene, clone size, D gene, J gene, CDR3 DNA, CDR3 protein. The D gene is left open where the match is weak. The size of a clone is reported for some rows only, either as once, few or many, or as a class for expanded clones.

>TRBV6-6|many|-|TRBJ1-2
TGTGCCAGCACCTCAGGGACATTTCAAGAGGGAGGCTACACCTTC
CASTSGTFQEGGYTF
>TRBV29-1|many|TRBD1|TRBJ2-3
TGCAGCGTTGAGGGGGACAGGGTAGATACGCAGTATTTT
CSVEGDRVDTQYF
>TRBV5-1|many|TRBD2|TRBJ2-2
TGCGCCAGCAGCTTGCCTAGCGGGAACACCGGGGAGCTGCTTTTT
CASSLPSGNTGELLF
>TRBV20-1|many|-|TRBJ2-5
TGCAGTGCCCTAAGGGCAGGACAAGAGACCCAGTACTTC
CSALRAGQETQYF
>TRBV7-2|medium-sized|-|TRBJ1-2
TGTGCCAGCAGCCCAGCTAACTATGGCTACACCTTC
CASSPANYGYTF
>TRBV5-1|few|-|TRBJ2-1
TGCGCCAGCAGCTTAATAGGGACCGACAATGAGCAGTTCTTC
CASSLIGTDNEQFF
>TRBV6-2/TRBV6-3|many|TRBD1|TRBJ2-7
TGTGCCAGCAGTTACGGGACAGGGGGCTACGAGCAGTACTTC
CASSYGTGGYEQYF
>TRBV5-4|many|-|TRBJ2-1
TGTGCCAGCAGCTTGGGACAGGCGAACAATGAGCAGTTCTTC
CASSLGQANNEQFF
>TRBV6-2/TRBV6-3|many|TRBD2|TRBJ2-1
TGTGCCAGCAGCCCAACCGGGGACGGAAGATTTAGCGGGAGTGATGAGCAGTTCTTC
CASSPTGDGRFSGSDEQFF
>TRBV20-1|-|TRBD2|TRBJ2-5
TGCAGTGCTAGACCAAGGACTAGCGGAGAGACCCAGTACTTC
CSARPRTSGETQYF
>TRBV11-2|few|-|TRBJ2-7
TGTGCCAGCAGCTTCGTAAGTGGTAGGGGTCACGAGCAGTACTTC
CASSFVSGRGHEQYF
>TRBV6-5|medium-sized|TRBD1|TRBJ1-2
TGTGCCAGCAGTAGGACAGGGGGAAACTATGGCTACACCTTC
CASSRTGGNYGYTF
>TRBV7-9|-|-|TRBJ2-7
TGTGCCAGCAGCTTAAGGGGTTACGAGCAGTACTTC
CASSLRGYEQYF
>TRBV19|few|TRBD2|TRBJ2-5
TGTGCCAGTAGTCCCCAGCGGGGGAAAGAGACCCAGTACTTC
CASSPQRGKETQYF
>TRBV4-3|many|TRBD1|TRBJ2-3
TGCGCCAGCAGCCAAGATTACCAGGGGGCGCGGGAAGATACGCAGTATTTT
CASSQDYQGAREDTQYF
>TRBV7-6|many|TRBD1|TRBJ2-2
TGTGCCAGCAGCCCCCGGACAGGGGAAATGACCGGGGAGCTGTTTTTT
CASSPRTGEMTGELFF
>TRBV28|many|TRBD1|TRBJ1-5
TGTGCCAGCAGTGATGTCCGGGACAGGAATCAGCCCCAGCATTTT
CASSDVRDRNQPQHF
>TRBV5-6|-|TRBD1|TRBJ1-1
TGTGCCAGCAGCTTGTTGCCAGGGGGAATGAACACTGAAGCTTTCTTT
CASSLLPGGMNTEAFF
>TRBV20-1|many|TRBD1|TRBJ2-3
TGCAGTGCTACCCCGGGACAGGGGACAGATACGCAGTATTTT
CSATPGQGTDTQYF
>TRBV5-1|many|TRBD2|TRBJ2-3
TGCGCCAGCAGCTTGGATAGCGGGAGAGAAACAGATACGCAGTATTTT
CASSLDSGRETDTQYF
>TRBV7-9|many|-|TRBJ1-3
TGTGCCAGCAGCACTCACACTGGGCCGTCACAGGGATCTTCTGGAAACACCATATATTTT
CASSTHTGPSQGSSGNTIYF
>TRBV29-1|many|TRBD1|TRBJ2-5
TGCAGCGTCAGCAGGGGGCCGGAGACCCAGTACTTC
CSVSRGPETQYF
>TRBV11-2|many|TRBD2|TRBJ2-7
TGTGCCAGCAGCTATACTAGCGGGAGTTACGAGCAGTACTTC
CASSYTSGSYEQYF
>TRBV7-2|-|-|TRBJ1-3
TGTGCCAGCAGCTTGAGACAGGACCCACACACCATATATTTT
CASSLRQDPHTIYF
>TRBV7-2|-|TRBD2|TRBJ2-1
TGTGCCAGCAGCCACGGGACTAGCCTTTACAATGAGCAGTTCTTC
CASSHGTSLYNEQFF
>TRBV9|many|-|TRBJ2-1
TGTGCCAGCAGCGTAGGTCACAATGAGCAGTTCTTC
CASSVGHNEQFF
>TRBV7-2|many|-|TRBJ2-1
TGTGCCAGCAGCTCGGAGGGCCTTCTTCCGTGGGTCGAGTTCTTC
CASSSEGLLPWVEFF
>TRBV12-5|-|-|TRBJ2-7
TGTGCTAGTGGTTCCCCAGGGGCTACCTACGAGCAGTACTTC
CASGSPGATYEQYF
>TRBV12-5|few|-|TRBJ1-6
TGTGCTACCGGGCCCGGGACACAAAATTCACCCCTCCACTTT
CATGPGTQNSPLHF
>TRBV27|few|-|TRBJ2-7
TGTGCCAGCAGTTTAGTAGGCAGGGAGTACGAGCAGTACTTC
CASSLVGREYEQYF
>TRBV3-1|many|-|TRBJ2-1
TGTGCCAGCCGGGCGGGTGACAATGAGCAGTTCTTC
CASRAGDNEQFF
>TRBV7-2|many|-|TRBJ2-5
TGTGCCAGCAGTCCCAAAGAGACCCAGTACTTC
CASSPKETQYF
>TRBV7-9|-|-|TRBJ2-7
TGTGCCAGCAGCCGGGGGGCGACAGGGATCGAGCAGTACTTC
CASSRGATGIEQYF
>TRBV28|-|-|TRBJ2-5
TGTGCCAGCACCCTTCCGGGACGAGAGACCCAGTACTTC
CASTLPGRETQYF
>TRBV5-1|many|-|TRBJ2-1
TGCGCCAGCAGCTTGTGGGACTCCTACAATGAGCAGTTCTTC
CASSLWDSYNEQFF
>TRBV27|many|TRBD1|TRBJ1-5
TGTGCCAGCAGTTTAAACAGGGGTAGAGGTCAGCCCCAGCATTTT
CASSLNRGRGQPQHF
>TRBV12-3/TRBV12-4|-|-|TRBJ2-2
TGTGCCAGCAGTTTAGGGGTACGGACCGGGGAGCTGTTTTTT
CASSLGVRTGELFF